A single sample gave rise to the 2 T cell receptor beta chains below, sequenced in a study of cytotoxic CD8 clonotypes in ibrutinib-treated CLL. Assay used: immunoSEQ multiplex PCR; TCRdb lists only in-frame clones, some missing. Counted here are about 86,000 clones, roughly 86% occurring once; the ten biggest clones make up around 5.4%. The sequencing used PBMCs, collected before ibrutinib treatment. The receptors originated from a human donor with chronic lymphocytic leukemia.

CDR3 residues: CASSLGTTEAFF. In nucleotides, the CDR3 is TGTGCCAGCAGCTTAGGGACAACTGAAGCTTTCTTT. This sequence joins TRBV7-9 and TRBJ1-1; tentatively, D is TRBD1 (5 bases). The germline V gene encodes CDR1 SEHNR and CDR2 FQNEAQ (reference sequence). The CDR3 runs to 12 residues. Trimming took off 1 base at V and 5 bases at J, with 5 bases between the two ends.

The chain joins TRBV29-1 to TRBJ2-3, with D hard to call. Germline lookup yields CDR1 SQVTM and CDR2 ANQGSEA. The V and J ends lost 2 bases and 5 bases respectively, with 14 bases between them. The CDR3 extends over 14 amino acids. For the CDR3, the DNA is TGCAGCGTTGAAATGTGGCCCGCCGTAGATACGCAGTATTTT. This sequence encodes CSVEMWPAVDTQYF.